A selection of T cell receptor beta chains follows, all from one sample in a study of blood T cell repertoires in COVID-19. The assay was immunoSEQ multiplex PCR, and TCRdb's table has in-frame clones only and misses some. The table lists about 190,000 clones, 84% of them singletons. What was sequenced was PBMCs or T cells enriched from blood (not recorded which). The receptors were gathered from a woman in her twenties or thirties who had been exposed to COVID-19. The CDR3 runs from the conserved cysteine through the conserved F or W. D genes are given only for firm matches. The listing skips clone size in some rows; elsewhere it reads once, few, many or a size class.

>-|TRBD1|TRBV9|TRBJ1-2
TGTGCCAGCAGCGTTCCCCAGACAGGGGGACAAGGCTACACCTTC
CASSVPQTGGQGYTF
>-|-|TRBV7-8|TRBJ1-1
TGTGCCAGCACCATAAAGCGGGGTGGGGGAGAAACTGAAGCTTTCTTT
CASTIKRGGGETEAFF
>-|TRBD2|TRBV6-6|TRBJ2-7
TGTGCCAGCAGGCCACTAGCGGGGGGTGCCTACGAGCAGTACTTC
CASRPLAGGAYEQYF
>-|TRBD2|TRBV7-3|TRBJ2-5
TGTGCCAGCAGTCCGGGGGGGACGGTAAAAGAGACCCAGTACTTC
CASSPGGTVKETQYF
>once|-|TRBV20-1|TRBJ2-3
TGCAGTGCTAGTCTGGGAGTCCTTCGGGGTACGCAGTATTTT
CSASLGVLRGTQYF
>-|-|TRBV29-1|TRBJ1-4
TGCAGCGTTGAAGATCTTCAGTCCAGTACTAGGGAAAAACTGTTTTTT
CSVEDLQSSTREKLFF
>-|-|TRBV10-2|TRBJ1-1
TGCGCCAGCCGGGGGGGTTTGGGGAACACTGAAGCTTTCTTT
CASRGGLGNTEAFF
>-|-|TRBV5-4|TRBJ1-3
TGTGCCAGCAGCTTGGGCGGGGGCTCTGGAAACACCATATATTTT
CASSLGGGSGNTIYF
>-|-|TRBV27|TRBJ1-3
TGTGCCAGCAGTCCCACAGGGCAGTCTGGAAACACCATATATTTT
CASSPTGQSGNTIYF
>-|-|TRBV25-1|TRBJ1-6
TGTGCCAGCAGTGATTTCGAACTAATCCACTTT
CASSDFELIHF
>-|-|TRBV4-2|TRBJ1-3
TGTGCCAGCAGCCAAGATCAGGCGGGTTTAATCTCTGGAAACACCATATATTTT
CASSQDQAGLISGNTIYF
>-|-|TRBV6-5|TRBJ1-1
TGTGCCAGCAGTAAACCAGGGAACACTGAAGCTTTCTTT
CASSKPGNTEAFF
>-|-|TRBV6-5|TRBJ2-3
TGTGCCACCCCACCCCCGGGTTCCCAGTATTTT
CATPPPGSQYF
>-|-|TRBV7-9|TRBJ1-1
TGTGCCAGCAGCTTTGGCAGGCCGGTGTTGGCCACTGAAGCTTTCTTT
CASSFGRPVLATEAFF
>-|-|TRBV10-2|TRBJ1-1
TGCGCCAGCAGGGGGCTGGACACTGAAGCTTTCTTT
CASRGLDTEAFF
>-|TRBD2|TRBV18|TRBJ2-1
TGTGCCAGCTCACCCCCTAGCGGGGGGGCTGGGAATGAGCAGTTCTTC
CASSPPSGGAGNEQFF
>-|-|TRBV4-3|TRBJ1-2
TGCGCCAGCAGCCAAGATCTAACAGGGAACAACTATGGCTACACCTTC
CASSQDLTGNNYGYTF
>once|-|TRBV5-6|TRBJ2-2
TGTGCCAGCAGCTGGGAGGTCACCGGGGAGCTGTTTTTT
CASSWEVTGELFF
>-|-|TRBV18|TRBJ1-2
TGTGCCAGCTCCCCGGAGCTACGGGGTGGCTACACCTTC
CASSPELRGGYTF
>-|-|TRBV4-3|TRBJ1-3
TGCGCCAGCAGCCAAGATGGGCAAACTGGAAACACCATATATTTT
CASSQDGQTGNTIYF
>-|-|TRBV27|TRBJ1-2
TGTGCCAGCAGTTTATCAGGGGTTGGTGGCTACACCTTC
CASSLSGVGGYTF
>few|TRBD1|TRBV6-5|TRBJ1-3
TGTGCCAGCAGTACCACAGGGGGCACTGGAAACACCATATATTTT
CASSTTGGTGNTIYF
>-|-|TRBV19|TRBJ1-2
TGTGCCAGTAGTCCAGGAACCTTTGACTATGGCTACACCTTC
CASSPGTFDYGYTF
>-|-|TRBV29-1|TRBJ1-1
TGCAGCGTTGAATTTGGGGGGACTGAAGCTTTCTTT
CSVEFGGTEAFF
>-|-|TRBV4-2|TRBJ2-3
TGTGCCAGCAGCCAAGTATACCGCGGGGGCACAGATACGCAGTATTTT
CASSQVYRGGTDTQYF
>-|-|TRBV27|TRBJ2-7
TGTGCCAGCAGTTTATCGCACCCGACAGGATCTACCTACGAGCAGTACTTC
CASSLSHPTGSTYEQYF
>-|-|TRBV18|TRBJ1-4
TGTGCCAGCTCTCTGGACAGCGCCAATGAAAAACTGTTTTTT
CASSLDSANEKLFF
>few|-|TRBV27|TRBJ2-1
TGTGCCAGCAAGGGAGGTTACAATGAGCAGTTCTTC
CASKGGYNEQFF
>-|-|TRBV5-1|TRBJ1-1
TGCGCCAGCAGCTTGGAGACTCTCAGCACTGAAGCTTTCTTT
CASSLETLSTEAFF
>many|-|TRBV27|TRBJ2-2
TGTGCCAGCACCGCAAGGGGACTGTACCCCGGGGAGCTGTTTTTT
CASTARGLYPGELFF
>-|TRBD1|TRBV3-1/TRBV3-2|TRBJ1-2
TGTGCCAGCAGCCAAGATAAGGGGGCAGATGGCTACACCTTC
CASSQDKGADGYTF
>few|-|TRBV9|TRBJ1-5
TGTGCCAGCAGCGTAGGAAGTGACAGATTAAATCAGCCCCAGCATTTT
CASSVGSDRLNQPQHF
>-|-|TRBV18|TRBJ1-5
TGTGCCAGCTCACCTCGCGTCAATCAGCCCCAGCATTTT
CASSPRVNQPQHF
>-|TRBD1|TRBV5-1|TRBJ2-3
TGCGCCAGCAGAGAGGACAGGGACACAGATACGCAGTATTTT
CASREDRDTDTQYF
>-|-|TRBV7-9|TRBJ1-3
TGTGCCAGCAGCCTCAGGGGCTCTGGAAACACCATATATTTT
CASSLRGSGNTIYF
>-|TRBD2|TRBV6-1|TRBJ2-7
TGTGCCAGCAGTGAAGCGCTTTCGCGGGGGGGCCTGGACGAGCAGTACTTC
CASSEALSRGGLDEQYF
>-|TRBD1|TRBV5-1|TRBJ2-7
TGCGCCAGCAGCAAGGGGACAGGTCACTCCTACGAGCAGTACTTC
CASSKGTGHSYEQYF
>-|-|TRBV10-3|TRBJ2-7
TGTGCCATCAATAGGGGGGGAGGCTACGAGCAGTACTTC
CAINRGGGYEQYF
>-|TRBD2|TRBV6-2/TRBV6-3|TRBJ2-7
TGTGCCAGCAGTTACGCCGGGGGGAGCTCCTACGAGCAGTACTTC
CASSYAGGSSYEQYF
>-|-|TRBV29-1|TRBJ1-2
TGCAGCGTCCGAGTAGCCGACTATGGCTACACCTTC
CSVRVADYGYTF
>-|-|TRBV19|TRBJ1-1
TGTGCCAGTAGTTCCCTAGGAGGGATGAACACTGAAGCTTTCTTT
CASSSLGGMNTEAFF
>-|-|TRBV12-3/TRBV12-4|TRBJ1-2
TGTGCCAGCAGTTTAGGCGGGGAGCGAGGCTACACCTTC
CASSLGGERGYTF
>-|TRBD1|TRBV6-5|TRBJ1-4
TGTGCCAGCACCAACCGGGACAGGGCCGAAAAACTGTTTTTT
CASTNRDRAEKLFF
>-|-|TRBV5-1|TRBJ1-2
TGCGCCAGCAGCTTGTTAACAGCTAACTATGGCTACACCTTC
CASSLLTANYGYTF
>-|TRBD2|TRBV7-9|TRBJ2-1
TGTGCCAGCAGCTTATGGTCGGGGGGTATCAGCTCCTACAATGAGCAGTTCTTC
CASSLWSGGISSYNEQFF
>-|-|TRBV4-1|TRBJ1-2
TGCGCCAGCAGCCCCCCTACACTAGACTATGGCTACACCTTC
CASSPPTLDYGYTF
>once|-|TRBV29-1|TRBJ2-1
TGCAGCGTTGGAGGGGGTGAGCAGTTCTTC
CSVGGGEQFF